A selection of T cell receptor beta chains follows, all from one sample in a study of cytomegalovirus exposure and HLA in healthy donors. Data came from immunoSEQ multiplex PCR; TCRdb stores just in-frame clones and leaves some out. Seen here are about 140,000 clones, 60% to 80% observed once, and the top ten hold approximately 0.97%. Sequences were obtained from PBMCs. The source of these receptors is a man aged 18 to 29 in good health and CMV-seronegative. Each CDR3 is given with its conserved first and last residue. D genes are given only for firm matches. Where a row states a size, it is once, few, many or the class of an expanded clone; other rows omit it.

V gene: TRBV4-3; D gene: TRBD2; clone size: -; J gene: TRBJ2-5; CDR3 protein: CASSLAGAGETQYF; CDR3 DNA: TGCGCCAGCAGCTTAGCGGGGGCAGGGGAGACCCAGTACTTC
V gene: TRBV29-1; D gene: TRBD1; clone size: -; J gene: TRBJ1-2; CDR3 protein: CSVAGQNNYGYTF; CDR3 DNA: TGCAGCGTTGCGGGACAGAATAACTATGGCTACACCTTC
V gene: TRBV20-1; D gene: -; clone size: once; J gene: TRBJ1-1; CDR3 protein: CTLRRGTEAFF; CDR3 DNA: TGCACCCTTCGAAGGGGAACTGAAGCTTTCTTT
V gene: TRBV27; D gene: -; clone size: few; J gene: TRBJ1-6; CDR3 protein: CASRIQGAVGSPLHF; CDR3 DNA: TGTGCCAGCAGGATTCAAGGGGCTGTCGGTTCACCCCTCCACTTT
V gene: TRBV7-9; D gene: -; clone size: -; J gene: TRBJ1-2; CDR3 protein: CSSSLGPAYGYTF; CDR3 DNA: TGTTCCAGCAGCTTAGGGCCAGCGTATGGCTACACCTTC
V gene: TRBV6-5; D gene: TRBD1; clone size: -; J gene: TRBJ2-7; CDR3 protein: CASSLRQGRINEQYF; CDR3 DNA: TGTGCCAGCAGTCTCCGACAGGGCAGAATAAACGAGCAGTACTTC
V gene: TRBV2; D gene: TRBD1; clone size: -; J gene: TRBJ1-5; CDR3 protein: CASSDRGNQPQHF; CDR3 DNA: TGTGCCAGCAGTGACAGGGGGAATCAGCCCCAGCATTTT
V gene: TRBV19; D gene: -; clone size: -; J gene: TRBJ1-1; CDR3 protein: CASRGDTEAFF; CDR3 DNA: TGTGCCAGTAGGGGAGACACTGAAGCTTTCTTT
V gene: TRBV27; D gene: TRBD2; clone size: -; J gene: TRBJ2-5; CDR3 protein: CASSQLAGGREETQYF; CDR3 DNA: TGTGCCAGCAGTCAGTTAGCGGGGGGGCGGGAAGAGACCCAGTACTTC
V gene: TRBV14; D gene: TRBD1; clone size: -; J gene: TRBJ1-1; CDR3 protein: CASSQEWRTGVMNTEAFF; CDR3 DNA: TGTGCCAGCAGCCAAGAATGGAGGACAGGGGTCATGAACACTGAAGCTTTCTTT
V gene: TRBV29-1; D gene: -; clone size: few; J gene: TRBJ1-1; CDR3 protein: CSTRLPRGEAFF; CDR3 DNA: TGCAGCACTCGACTTCCCCGGGGTGAAGCTTTCTTT
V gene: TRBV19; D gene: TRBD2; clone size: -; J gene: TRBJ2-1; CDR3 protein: CASTLAGGAYNEQFF; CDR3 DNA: TGTGCCAGTACCTTAGCGGGGGGAGCTTACAATGAGCAGTTCTTC
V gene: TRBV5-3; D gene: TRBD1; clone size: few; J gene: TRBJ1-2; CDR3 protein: CARSLAGTAYGYTF; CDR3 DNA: TGTGCCAGAAGCTTGGCCGGGACAGCTTATGGCTACACCTTC
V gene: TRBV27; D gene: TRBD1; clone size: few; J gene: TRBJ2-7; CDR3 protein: CASSSPDRGHEQYF; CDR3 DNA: TGTGCCAGCAGTTCCCCCGACAGGGGCCACGAGCAGTACTTC
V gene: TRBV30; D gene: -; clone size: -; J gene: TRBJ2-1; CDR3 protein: CAWTLPGGTYNEQFF; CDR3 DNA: TGTGCCTGGACCCTCCCGGGGGGCACGTACAATGAGCAGTTCTTC
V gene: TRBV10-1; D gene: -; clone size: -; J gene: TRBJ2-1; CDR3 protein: CASSGGVLALYNEQFF; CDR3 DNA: TGCGCCAGCAGTGGGGGGGTCTTGGCACTCTACAATGAGCAGTTCTTC
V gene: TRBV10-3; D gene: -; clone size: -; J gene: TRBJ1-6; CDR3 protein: CAISANTGPPNSPLHF; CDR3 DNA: TGTGCCATCAGTGCGAATACAGGCCCCCCCAATTCACCCCTCCACTTT
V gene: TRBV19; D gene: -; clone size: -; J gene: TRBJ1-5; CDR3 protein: CASKPGLGNQPQHF; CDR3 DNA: TGTGCCAGTAAACCAGGGTTGGGCAATCAGCCCCAGCATTTT
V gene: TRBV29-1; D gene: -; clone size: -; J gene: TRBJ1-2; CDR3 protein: CSVPLQENYGYTF; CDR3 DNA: TGCAGCGTCCCTTTACAGGAGAACTATGGCTACACCTTC
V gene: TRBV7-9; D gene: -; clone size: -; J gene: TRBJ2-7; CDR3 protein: CASSRTPGEQYF; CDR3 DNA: TGTGCCAGCAGCCGGACCCCAGGGGAGCAGTACTTC
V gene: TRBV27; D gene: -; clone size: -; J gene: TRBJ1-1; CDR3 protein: CASSLGGLVTEAFF; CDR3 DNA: TGTGCCAGCAGTTTAGGAGGGCTAGTCACTGAAGCTTTCTTT
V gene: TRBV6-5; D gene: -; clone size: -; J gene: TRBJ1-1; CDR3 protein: CASSYSQGMNTEAFF; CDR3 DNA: TGTGCCAGCAGTTACTCGCAGGGAATGAACACTGAAGCTTTCTTT
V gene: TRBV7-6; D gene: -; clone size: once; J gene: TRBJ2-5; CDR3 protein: CASSRRGMRETQYF; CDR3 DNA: TGTGCCAGCAGCCGCAGGGGAATGAGAGAGACCCAGTACTTC
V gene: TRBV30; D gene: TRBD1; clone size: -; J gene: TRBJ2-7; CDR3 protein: CAWSRQGEGEQYF; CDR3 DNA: TGTGCCTGGAGTCGACAGGGGGAGGGCGAGCAGTACTTC
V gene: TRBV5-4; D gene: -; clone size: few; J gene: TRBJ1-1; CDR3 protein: CASSFYRYTEAFF; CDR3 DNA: TGTGCCAGCAGCTTCTACAGGTATACTGAAGCTTTCTTT
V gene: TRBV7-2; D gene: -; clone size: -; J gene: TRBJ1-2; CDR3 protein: CASNSPPVNYGYTF; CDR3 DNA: TGTGCCAGCAACAGCCCGCCGGTCAACTATGGCTACACCTTC
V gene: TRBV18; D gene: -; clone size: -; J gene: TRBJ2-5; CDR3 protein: CASSPGLLRETQYF; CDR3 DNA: TGTGCCAGCTCACCCGGACTCCTCAGGGAGACCCAGTACTTC
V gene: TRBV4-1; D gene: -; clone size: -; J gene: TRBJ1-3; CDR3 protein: CASSQRGQKSSGNTIYF; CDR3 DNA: TGCGCCAGCAGCCAACGGGGACAAAAGAGCTCTGGAAACACCATATATTTT
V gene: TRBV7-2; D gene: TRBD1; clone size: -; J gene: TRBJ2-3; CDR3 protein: CASSAPGGSTDTQYF; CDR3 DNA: TGTGCCAGCAGCGCTCCAGGGGGAAGCACAGATACGCAGTATTTT
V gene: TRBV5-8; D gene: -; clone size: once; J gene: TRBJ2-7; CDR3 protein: CASSPRGGRQYEQYF; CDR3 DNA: TGTGCCAGCAGCCCCCGAGGGGGAAGACAGTACGAGCAGTACTTC
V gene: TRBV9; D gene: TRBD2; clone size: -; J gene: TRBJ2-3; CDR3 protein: CASSEPTSGGRRTQYF; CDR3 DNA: TGTGCCAGCAGCGAGCCGACTAGCGGGGGGAGGCGTACGCAGTATTTT
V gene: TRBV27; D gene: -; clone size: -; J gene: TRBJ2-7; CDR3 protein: CASKISGTGYEQYF; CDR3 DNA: TGTGCCAGCAAAATCAGCGGGACAGGCTACGAGCAGTACTTC
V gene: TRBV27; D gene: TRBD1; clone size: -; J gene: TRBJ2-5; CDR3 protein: CASSPRTGRIRETQYF; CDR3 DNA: TGTGCCAGCAGTCCCCGGACAGGGCGAATAAGGGAGACCCAGTACTTC
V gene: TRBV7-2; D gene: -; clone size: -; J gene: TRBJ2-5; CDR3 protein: CASSLVADDVETQYF; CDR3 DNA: TGTGCCAGCAGCTTAGTGGCAGATGATGTGGAGACCCAGTACTTC
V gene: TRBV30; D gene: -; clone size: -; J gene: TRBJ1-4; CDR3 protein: CAWARSNEKLFF; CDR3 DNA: TGTGCCTGGGCTAGGTCTAATGAAAAACTGTTTTTT
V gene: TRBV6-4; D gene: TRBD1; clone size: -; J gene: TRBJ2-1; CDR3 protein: CASSDEGTGVLGEQFF; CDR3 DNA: TGTGCCAGCAGTGACGAGGGGACAGGGGTCCTTGGTGAGCAGTTCTTC
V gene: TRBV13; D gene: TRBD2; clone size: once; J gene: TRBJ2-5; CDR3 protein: CASRRGGAQETQYF; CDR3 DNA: TGTGCCAGCAGACGCGGGGGGGCGCAGGAGACCCAGTACTTC
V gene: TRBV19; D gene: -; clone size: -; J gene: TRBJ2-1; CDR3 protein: CASSIGAGWGSYNEQFF; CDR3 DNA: TGTGCCAGTAGTATAGGGGCGGGATGGGGATCCTACAATGAGCAGTTCTTC
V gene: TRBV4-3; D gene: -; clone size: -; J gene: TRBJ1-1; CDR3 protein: CASSQHWTAQRDTEAFF; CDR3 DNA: TGCGCCAGCAGCCAACACTGGACAGCTCAAAGGGACACTGAAGCTTTCTTT
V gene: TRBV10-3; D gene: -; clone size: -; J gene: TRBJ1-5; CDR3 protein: CAISEYASQPQHF; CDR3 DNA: TGTGCCATCAGTGAGTACGCCAGTCAGCCCCAGCATTTT
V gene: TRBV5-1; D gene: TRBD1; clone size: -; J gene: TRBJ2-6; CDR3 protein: CASSTPGTAKRVGANVLTF; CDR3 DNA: TGCGCCAGCAGTACTCCCGGGACAGCTAAAAGGGTGGGGGCCAACGTCCTGACTTTC
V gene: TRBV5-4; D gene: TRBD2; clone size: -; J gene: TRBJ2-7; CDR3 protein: CASSLKSGGYSEQYF; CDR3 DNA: TGTGCCAGCAGCTTGAAGAGCGGGGGGTACAGCGAGCAGTACTTC
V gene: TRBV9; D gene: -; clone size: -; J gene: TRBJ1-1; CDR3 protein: CASSVLEGAEAFF; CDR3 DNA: TGTGCCAGCAGCGTCCTAGAGGGGGCTGAAGCTTTCTTT
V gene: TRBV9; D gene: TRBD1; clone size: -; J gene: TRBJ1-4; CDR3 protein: CASSVGDRPGKLFF; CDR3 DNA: TGTGCCAGCAGCGTAGGGGACAGGCCGGGGAAACTGTTTTTT
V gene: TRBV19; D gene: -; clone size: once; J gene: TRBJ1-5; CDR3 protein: CASSIGGQPQHF; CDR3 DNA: TGTGCCAGTAGTATAGGCGGACAGCCCCAGCATTTT
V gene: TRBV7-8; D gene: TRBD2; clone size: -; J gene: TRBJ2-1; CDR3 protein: CASSRTSGALGEQFF; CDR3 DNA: TGTGCCAGCAGCAGGACTAGCGGGGCCCTTGGTGAGCAGTTCTTC
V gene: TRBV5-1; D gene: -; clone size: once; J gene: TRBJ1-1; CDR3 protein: CASSAESRRLRSNTEAFF; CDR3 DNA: TGCGCCAGCAGCGCTGAAAGTAGACGGCTGAGGAGCAACACTGAAGCTTTCTTT
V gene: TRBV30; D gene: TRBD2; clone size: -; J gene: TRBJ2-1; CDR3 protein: CAWSVQGSGVNEQFF; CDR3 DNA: TGTGCCTGGAGTGTACAAGGTAGCGGGGTAAATGAGCAGTTCTTC
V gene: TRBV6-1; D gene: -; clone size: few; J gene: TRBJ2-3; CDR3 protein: CASSDRGSTDTQYF; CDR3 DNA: TGTGCCAGCAGTGACAGGGGAAGCACAGATACGCAGTATTTT
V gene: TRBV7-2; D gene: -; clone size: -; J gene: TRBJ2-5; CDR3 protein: CASSLVPGGETQYF; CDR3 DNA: TGTGCCAGCAGCTTAGTCCCAGGAGGGGAGACCCAGTACTTC
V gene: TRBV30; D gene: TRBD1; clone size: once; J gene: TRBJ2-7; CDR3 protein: CAWRRGQGGYEQYF; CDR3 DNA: TGTGCCTGGAGGCGGGGACAGGGCGGCTACGAGCAGTACTTC
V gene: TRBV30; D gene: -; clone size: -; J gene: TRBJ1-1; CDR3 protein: CAWSGGITGTEAFF; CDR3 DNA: TGTGCCTGGAGTGGGGGAATTACGGGAACTGAAGCTTTCTTT
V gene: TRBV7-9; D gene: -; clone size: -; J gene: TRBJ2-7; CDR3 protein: CSSSLALGGDGYEQYF; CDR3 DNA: TGTTCCAGCAGCTTAGCGCTTGGGGGCGATGGGTACGAGCAGTACTTC
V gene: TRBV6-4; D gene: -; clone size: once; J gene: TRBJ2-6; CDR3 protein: CASRRGANGANVLTF; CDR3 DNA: TGTGCCAGCCGTCGGGGGGCGAATGGGGCCAACGTCCTGACTTTC
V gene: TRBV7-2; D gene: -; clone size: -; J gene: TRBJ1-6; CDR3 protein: CASRAILGRYASPLHF; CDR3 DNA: TGTGCCAGCAGGGCAATACTAGGACGGTATGCTTCACCCCTCCACTTT
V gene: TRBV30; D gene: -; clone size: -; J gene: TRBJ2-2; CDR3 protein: CAWRGAGELFF; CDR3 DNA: TGTGCCTGGAGGGGAGCCGGGGAGCTGTTTTTT
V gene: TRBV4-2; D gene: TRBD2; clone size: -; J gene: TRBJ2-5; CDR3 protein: CASSQDRAGGAKTQYF; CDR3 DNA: TGTGCCAGCAGCCAAGATCGGGCCGGGGGGGCGAAGACCCAGTACTTC
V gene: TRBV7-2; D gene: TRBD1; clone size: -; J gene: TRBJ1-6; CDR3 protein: CASSPRTGKNSPLHF; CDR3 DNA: TGTGCCAGCAGCCCACGGACAGGGAAAAATTCACCCCTCCACTTT
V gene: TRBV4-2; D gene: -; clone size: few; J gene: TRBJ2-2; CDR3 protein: CASSPTASAPTGELFF; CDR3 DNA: TGTGCCAGCAGCCCCACCGCGTCTGCACCCACCGGGGAGCTGTTTTTT
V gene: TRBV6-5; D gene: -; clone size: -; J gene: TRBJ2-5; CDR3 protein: CASSEGRGGETQYF; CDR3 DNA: TGTGCCAGCAGTGAGGGCAGGGGAGGGGAGACCCAGTACTTC